Presented here are 21 T cell receptor beta chains from one specimen sequenced in a study of T cells of healthy individuals. TCRdb re-called the 5' RACE reads with MiXCR, one entry per CDR3 protein. The sample yields about 82,000 distinct CDR3 sequences, about 5.5% seen once. The receptors were gathered from a female donor in good health.

The table lists this clonotype with a few counts. This chain links TRBV27 with TRBJ2-2, with D hard to call. The germline V and J ends were trimmed by 0 bases and 6 bases, with 8 bases remaining between them. CDR3 length: 14 residues. Germline lookup yields CDR1 MNHEY and CDR2 SMNVEV (reference sequence). The CDR3 loop reads CASSLSGYPGELFF. The DNA for the CDR3 is TGTGCCAGCAGTTTATCAGGGTACCCCGGGGAGCTGTTTTTT.

The rearrangement uses TRBV9 and TRBJ2-2; 8 bases fit TRBD2. The length of the CDR3 is 16 residues. V lost 0 bases, J lost 4 bases, and 5 bases stayed unmatched. The V gene's germline CDR1 is SGDLS and CDR2 YYNGEE. Here the CDR3 DNA reads TGTGCCAGCAGCGTAGATCCCGGGAGGGGCACCGGGGAGCTGTTTTTT. Encoded protein: CASSVDPGRGTGELFF.

This clonotype came up many times. The chain carries TRBV13 and TRBJ2-5; D ambiguous. CDR3 length equals 14 residues. The germline V and J ends were trimmed by 3 bases and 5 bases, with 13 bases remaining between them. Looked up from germline, CDR1 is PRHDT and CDR2 is FYEKMQ (reference sequence). The DNA of the CDR3 is TGTGCCAGCAGCTTGGCCTCGAAGAAGGAGACCCAGTACTTC. It is translated as CASSLASKKETQYF.

On this clonotype: A single base separates this from a much larger clone, so it may be a read error. The chain uses TRBV28 and TRBJ1-5; a possible D gene is TRBD1 (5 bases). Per germline, CDR1 MDHEN and CDR2 SYDVKM. The CDR3 totals 15 residues. V gave up 6 bases and J gave up 4 bases, with 16 bases separating them. The CDR3 DNA is TGTGCCAGCAGGGTAGGAAGGGGCGGGAATCAGCCCCAGCATTTT. Amino acids: CASRVGRGGNQPQHF.

This clonotype was counted at least ten times. The rearrangement joins TRBV28 to TRBJ2-7; D might be TRBD2 (6 bases). Germline V CDR1 and CDR2: MDHEN, SYDVKM. This CDR3 has 12 residues. V lost 10 bases and J lost 2, with 12 bases in between. CDR3 amino acids: CATGWGAYEQYF. CDR3 sequence (DNA): TGTGCCACCGGATGGGGGGCCTACGAGCAGTACTTC.

The sample holds a few counts of this clonotype. The rearrangement links TRBV27 to TRBJ2-2, with TRBD1 matching 9 bases. The CDR3 has 14 amino acids. In germline, CDR1 is MNHEY, CDR2 SMNVEV (reference sequence). V dropped 6 bases and J dropped 5; count of bases not matched to a gene: 4. The CDR3 region has the DNA TGTGCCAGCAGACAACAGGGGGCTACCGGGGAGCTGTTTTTT. Translation gives CASRQQGATGELFF.

This clonotype has a count of ten or more. The chain joins TRBV20-1 to TRBJ2-1; 14 bases agree with TRBD2. V lost 1 base and J lost 7; bases outside the gene matches: 9. The V gene's germline CDR1 is DFQATT and CDR2 SNEGSKA (reference sequence). The CDR3 has 17 residues. As DNA, the CDR3 is TGCAGTGCTAGAGTCCTGACTAGCGGGAGGGCCATGAATGAGCAGTTCTTC. It codes for CSARVLTSGRAMNEQFF.

This clonotype was seen ten or more times. The genes are TRBV3-1 and TRBJ1-2; 7 bases are a match to TRBD1. The CDR3 is made up of 14 amino acids. With V trimmed by 2 bases and J by 7 bases, 7 bases remained unmatched. Germline values: CDR1 LGHDT, CDR2 YNNKEL (reference sequence). DNA of the CDR3: TGTGCCAGCAGCCAAAAGACAGGGTTATCTGGCTACACCTTC. Protein sequence: CASSQKTGLSGYTF.

In its sample, this clonotype was seen many times. The chain links TRBV7-9 to TRBJ1-5; D may be TRBD1 (5 bases). The V gene's germline CDR1 is SEHNR and CDR2 FQNEAQ (reference sequence). The CDR3 has 12 amino acids. V was pared by 1 base and J by 11 bases, with 9 bases between. The CDR3 DNA is TGTGCCAGCAGCTTAGAAGGGACGGCCCAGCATTTT. Translating it yields CASSLEGTAQHF.

This clonotype was seen a handful of times. V and J are TRBV27 and TRBJ2-7; D is possibly TRBD2 (6 bases). CDR3 size: 16 residues. With 3 bases removed from V and 6 bases from J, the gap between germline ends came to 21 bases. Germline loops: CDR1 MNHEY, CDR2 SMNVEV (reference sequence). CDR3 region: CASSLNFGDLWGEQYF. DNA for the CDR3: TGTGCCAGCAGTTTGAACTTCGGGGACTTGTGGGGCGAGCAGTACTTC.

This clonotype has at least ten counts. J is TRBJ1-1 and V is TRBV7-2; unclear D gene. The V gene's germline CDR1 is SGHTA and CDR2 FQGNSA. The CDR3 is 13 residues long. The V and J ends lost 2 bases and 1 base respectively, with 5 bases between them. The CDR3 reads CASSLYQNTEAFF. The CDR3 DNA reads as TGTGCCAGCAGCTTATATCAGAACACTGAAGCTTTCTTT. Together with reference TRBV7-2 and TRBJ1-1, the CDR3 gives the full variable domain: GAGVSQSPSNKVTEKGKDVELRCDPISGHTALYWYRQSLGQGLEFLIYFQGNSAPDKSGLPSDRFSAERTGGSVSTLTIQRTQQEDSAVYLCASSLYQNTEAFFGQGTRLTVV.

This clonotype came up many times. V and J are TRBV5-4 and TRBJ1-2; 10 bases fit TRBD1. Germline assignment: CDR1 SGHNT and CDR2 YYREEE (reference sequence). The CDR3 totals 14 residues. Trimming took 5 bases from V and 8 from J; bases not matched to a gene: 9. CDR3 amino acids: CASSSTGQGPGYTF. The CDR3 nucleotides read TGTGCCAGCAGTTCTACGGGACAGGGGCCCGGCTACACCTTC.

The chain recombines TRBV28 with TRBJ2-1; TRBD2 might be the D (6 bases). The germline CDR1 and CDR2 sequences are MDHEN and SYDVKM. The CDR3 has 14 amino acids. V lost 6 bases and J 6 bases, leaving 15 bases between the germline ends. CDR3 coding DNA: TGTGCCAGCAGGGGACTCCCCGGCAGCAATGAGCAGTTCTTC. This codes for CASRGLPGSNEQFF.

This clonotype occurred many times. This chain uses TRBV28 with TRBJ2-7; D gene ambiguous. The CDR3 runs 15 residues. Deletions cut 1 base from V and 2 bases from J, with 12 bases between. Germline lookup yields CDR1 MDHEN and CDR2 SYDVKM. DNA for the CDR3: TGTGCCAGCAGTTTATCGGACCTACGTACCTACGAGCAGTACTTC. Encoded protein: CASSLSDLRTYEQYF.

This clonotype was observed at least ten times. The chain recombines TRBV4-1 with TRBJ1-2; 7 positions agree with TRBD1. Trimming removed 1 base from V and 10 bases from J; junction bases left unmatched: 12. The V gene's germline CDR1 is MGHRA and CDR2 YSYEKL. The CDR3 has 15 residues. CDR3 bases: TGCGCCAGCAGCCAAGTAGGGGGCAGGGGAACAGCCTACACCTTC. Encoded protein: CASSQVGGRGTAYTF.

This clonotype was observed many times. The chain links TRBV28 to TRBJ1-2; D gene uncertain. Germline V gene sequence: CDR1 MDHEN, CDR2 SYDVKM. V lost 3 bases to trimming and J lost 4 bases, with 9 bases between them. There are 13 residues in the CDR3. CDR3 in amino acids: CASSLGSPYGYTF. In DNA form, the CDR3 reads TGTGCCAGCAGTTTGGGCAGTCCCTATGGCTACACCTTC.

Ten or more counts support this clonotype. The chain combines TRBV4-3 with TRBJ1-1, with 8 bases identical to TRBD1. The CDR3 runs 15 residues. CDR1 is LGHNA, CDR2 YSLEER, per germline. V was pared by 4 bases and J by 0 bases, with 4 bases of the junction left unmatched. CDR3 sequence (DNA): TGCGCCAGCAGCCTGGAGACAGGGGTGAACACTGAAGCTTTCTTT. This encodes CASSLETGVNTEAFF.

The chain is built from TRBV6-6 and TRBJ2-3; D gene ambiguous. The CDR3 length is 14 residues. Germline V gives CDR1 MNHNY, CDR2 SVGAGI (reference sequence). Between the trimmed V and J ends, which lost 6 bases and 2 bases, there was a span of 12 bases. CDR3 sequence (DNA): TGTGCCAGCAGGGCGGCCAGTACCACAGATACGCAGTATTTT. This encodes CASRAASTTDTQYF.

This clonotype was observed a few times. In nucleotides, the CDR3 is TGTGCCAGCAGCTTAGGGGCGCCCGGGGCCAACGTCCTGACTTTC. This gives the protein CASSLGAPGANVLTF. V usage is TRBV7-2 and J usage is TRBJ2-6, with D hard to call. V lost 1 base and J 4 bases, leaving 8 bases between the germline ends. CDR1 SGHTA and CDR2 FQGNSA come from the germline V gene. The CDR3 sequence is 15 residues long.

Judged by abundance, this clonotype is medium-sized (0.01 to 0.1%). This sequence joins TRBV16 and TRBJ2-5; 8 positions match TRBD1. Germline-derived CDR1 and CDR2 are KGHSY and FQNENV. The CDR3 runs to 15 residues. V lost 0 bases, J lost 5 bases, and 5 bases stayed unmatched. As DNA, the CDR3 is TGTGCCAGCAGCCAATCCGGCAGGGGGCATGAGACCCAGTACTTC. It codes for CASSQSGRGHETQYF.

This clonotype has ten or more counts. The gene calls are TRBV4-1 and TRBJ2-3; no firm D call. The CDR3 totals 16 residues. V was trimmed by 3 bases and J by 0 bases, leaving 13 bases between them. The germline V gene has CDR1 MGHRA and CDR2 YSYEKL. As DNA, the CDR3 is TGCGCCAGCAGCCACTCCGAGAGGCTAAGCACAGATACGCAGTATTTT. Its translation is CASSHSERLSTDTQYF.